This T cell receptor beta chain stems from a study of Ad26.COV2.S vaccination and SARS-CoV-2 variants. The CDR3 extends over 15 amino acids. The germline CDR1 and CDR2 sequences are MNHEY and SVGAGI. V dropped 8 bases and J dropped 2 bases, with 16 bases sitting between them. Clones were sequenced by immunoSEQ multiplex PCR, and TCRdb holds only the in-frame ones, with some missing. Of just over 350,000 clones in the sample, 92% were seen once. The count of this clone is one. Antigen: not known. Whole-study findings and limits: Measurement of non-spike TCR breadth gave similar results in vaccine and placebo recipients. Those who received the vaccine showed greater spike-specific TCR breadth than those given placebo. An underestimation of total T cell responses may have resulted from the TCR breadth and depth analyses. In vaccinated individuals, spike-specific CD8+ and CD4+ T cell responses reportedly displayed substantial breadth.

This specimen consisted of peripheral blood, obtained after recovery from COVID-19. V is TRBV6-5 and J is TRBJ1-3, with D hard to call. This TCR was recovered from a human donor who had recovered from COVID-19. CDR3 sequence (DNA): TGTGCCAGCGAATTGGGCCGGGGAGCTGGAAACACCATATATTTT. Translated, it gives CASELGRGAGNTIYF.